This is a list of T cell receptor beta chains from one sample in a study of response to subunit inactivated influenza vaccine. TCRdb re-called the RT-PCR reads through MiXCR, storing one row per CDR3 protein. The sample has under 950,000 distinct CDR3 sequences; around 20% are singletons. The material was PBMCs from blood, obtained more than 4 days after vaccination. The receptor set was obtained from a man aged 50 to 59 who received an inactivated influenza vaccine. Both conserved end residues are part of each CDR3. The order of the fields is J gene, clone size, V gene, CDR3 length, D gene, CDR3 DNA, CDR3 protein. D genes are given only for firm matches. A clone size is listed for some rows: how often the clone was seen (once, few, many), or a class if it is expanded.

j_call: TRBJ1-5; clone_size: few; v_call: TRBV11-2; cdr3_length: 18; d_call: TRBD1; cdr3_nt: TGTGCCAGCAGCTTAGTCTTCGGGACAGGGTCCCTCAATCAGCCCCAGCATTTT; cdr3_aa: CASSLVFGTGSLNQPQHF
j_call: TRBJ2-4; clone_size: NA; v_call: TRBV2; cdr3_length: 18; d_call: TRBD2; cdr3_nt: TGTGCCTCTCAGGCGGGGGACGGGTGGTTTCTAGCCAAAAACATTCAGTACTTC; cdr3_aa: CASQAGDGWFLAKNIQYF
j_call: TRBJ2-5; clone_size: NA; v_call: TRBV9; cdr3_length: 16; d_call: NA; cdr3_nt: TGTGCCAGCAGCGTAGCGGGACTGGGGTACCAAGAGACCCAGTACTTC; cdr3_aa: CASSVAGLGYQETQYF
j_call: TRBJ2-2; clone_size: few; v_call: TRBV10-3; cdr3_length: 14; d_call: NA; cdr3_nt: TGTGCCATCAGTGAGAATGGGGGAGCCGGGGAGCTGTTTTTT; cdr3_aa: CAISENGGAGELFF
j_call: TRBJ2-1; clone_size: NA; v_call: TRBV24-1; cdr3_length: 18; d_call: TRBD1; cdr3_nt: TGTGCCACCAGCGGACAGGGCATCTCTCCTAGCTCCTACAATGAGCAGTTCTTC; cdr3_aa: CATSGQGISPSSYNEQFF
j_call: TRBJ2-1; clone_size: NA; v_call: TRBV4-1; cdr3_length: 14; d_call: NA; cdr3_nt: TGCGCCAGCAGCCAAGATCATGGGGGGCCTGAGCAGTTCTTC; cdr3_aa: CASSQDHGGPEQFF
j_call: TRBJ2-5; clone_size: few; v_call: TRBV7-2; cdr3_length: 15; d_call: NA; cdr3_nt: TGTGCCAGCAGCTTAGTTGGGCCACCCCAAGAGACCCAGTACTTC; cdr3_aa: CASSLVGPPQETQYF
j_call: TRBJ2-1; clone_size: NA; v_call: TRBV11-2; cdr3_length: 14; d_call: TRBD1; cdr3_nt: TGTGCCAGCAGCTGGAGGACAGGGGGCAATGAGCAGTTCTTC; cdr3_aa: CASSWRTGGNEQFF
j_call: TRBJ2-1; clone_size: NA; v_call: TRBV7-9; cdr3_length: 15; d_call: NA; cdr3_nt: TGTGCCAGCAGCCCGGCGCAGGGGGGGTACGATGAGCAGTTCTTC; cdr3_aa: CASSPAQGGYDEQFF
j_call: TRBJ2-7; clone_size: NA; v_call: TRBV10-3; cdr3_length: 15; d_call: NA; cdr3_nt: TGTGCCATCAGTGAGTCGTCCGGGGTATTAAATCTTCAGTACTTC; cdr3_aa: CAISESSGVLNLQYF
j_call: TRBJ2-5; clone_size: few; v_call: TRBV20-1; cdr3_length: 15; d_call: TRBD2; cdr3_nt: TGCAGTGCCCGAGGACTAGCGGGAGGGCACGAGACCCAGTACTTC; cdr3_aa: CSARGLAGGHETQYF
j_call: TRBJ2-7; clone_size: few; v_call: TRBV7-9; cdr3_length: 15; d_call: TRBD1; cdr3_nt: TGTGCCAGCAGCTCTGCCGGGACAGGGGTCTACGAGCAGTACTTC; cdr3_aa: CASSSAGTGVYEQYF
j_call: TRBJ2-2; clone_size: NA; v_call: TRBV5-1; cdr3_length: 14; d_call: NA; cdr3_nt: TGCGCCAGCAGCTTAGCGGACGGAACCGGGGAGCTGTTTTTT; cdr3_aa: CASSLADGTGELFF
j_call: TRBJ2-1; clone_size: few; v_call: TRBV29-1; cdr3_length: 13; d_call: TRBD1; cdr3_nt: TGCAGCGTCGACCCAGGGGGCGGGGATGAGCAGTTCTTC; cdr3_aa: CSVDPGGGDEQFF
j_call: TRBJ2-2; clone_size: NA; v_call: TRBV5-1; cdr3_length: 14; d_call: NA; cdr3_nt: TGCGCCAGCAGCTCCTCCTCAGGGTTCGGGGAGCTGTTTTTT; cdr3_aa: CASSSSSGFGELFF
j_call: TRBJ2-1; clone_size: NA; v_call: TRBV12-3/TRBV12-4; cdr3_length: 13; d_call: NA; cdr3_nt: TGTGCCAGCAGTTTCTTCAGGGACGGTGAGCAGTTCTTC; cdr3_aa: CASSFFRDGEQFF
j_call: TRBJ2-5; clone_size: few; v_call: TRBV5-1; cdr3_length: 13; d_call: NA; cdr3_nt: TGCGCCAGCAGCTCCCCAATACAAGAGACCCAGTACTTC; cdr3_aa: CASSSPIQETQYF
j_call: TRBJ2-2; clone_size: NA; v_call: TRBV29-1; cdr3_length: 15; d_call: NA; cdr3_nt: TGCAGCGTTGGCGCTTGGGGGGCGCGCACCGGGGAGCTGTTTTTT; cdr3_aa: CSVGAWGARTGELFF
j_call: TRBJ2-7; clone_size: many; v_call: TRBV5-1; cdr3_length: 11; d_call: NA; cdr3_nt: TGCGCCAGCAGCTGGGGGAACGAGCAGTACTTC; cdr3_aa: CASSWGNEQYF
j_call: TRBJ2-5; clone_size: few; v_call: TRBV29-1; cdr3_length: 15; d_call: TRBD1; cdr3_nt: TGCAGCGTTGAAGATCTGGTGGACAGGGGAAAGACCCAGTACTTC; cdr3_aa: CSVEDLVDRGKTQYF
j_call: TRBJ2-7; clone_size: NA; v_call: TRBV9; cdr3_length: 14; d_call: NA; cdr3_nt: TGTGCCAGCAGCGTAGGGCTCTCCGGCTACGAGCAGTACTTC; cdr3_aa: CASSVGLSGYEQYF
j_call: TRBJ2-7; clone_size: few; v_call: TRBV7-9; cdr3_length: 15; d_call: TRBD2; cdr3_nt: TGTGCCAGCAGCTCCTCTAGCGGGCTCCCCTACGAGCAGTACTTC; cdr3_aa: CASSSSSGLPYEQYF
j_call: TRBJ1-6; clone_size: NA; v_call: TRBV6-5; cdr3_length: 15; d_call: NA; cdr3_nt: TGTGCCAGCAGTTACCTAGCTTCCCTTGATTCACCCCTCCACTTT; cdr3_aa: CASSYLASLDSPLHF
j_call: TRBJ1-5; clone_size: few; v_call: TRBV7-8; cdr3_length: 15; d_call: NA; cdr3_nt: TGTGCCAGCAGCTCGTGGGGGGGACTCAATCAGCCCCAGCATTTT; cdr3_aa: CASSSWGGLNQPQHF
j_call: TRBJ2-1; clone_size: NA; v_call: TRBV12-3/TRBV12-4; cdr3_length: 14; d_call: NA; cdr3_nt: TGTGCCAGCAGTTTGATGGCGAGCGGCAATGAGCAGTTCTTC; cdr3_aa: CASSLMASGNEQFF
j_call: TRBJ2-1; clone_size: NA; v_call: TRBV20-1; cdr3_length: 13; d_call: TRBD2; cdr3_nt: TGCAGTGGTAACCTAGCGGGAGCCAATGAGCAGTTCTTC; cdr3_aa: CSGNLAGANEQFF
j_call: TRBJ2-5; clone_size: few; v_call: TRBV30; cdr3_length: 13; d_call: NA; cdr3_nt: TGTGCCTGGAGTGATCGGGCCAAAAATCCCCAGTACTTC; cdr3_aa: CAWSDRAKNPQYF
j_call: TRBJ2-1; clone_size: many; v_call: TRBV5-1; cdr3_length: 13; d_call: TRBD1; cdr3_nt: TGCGCCAGCAGCTTGGGCCGGGACAGGGGAGAGTTCTTC; cdr3_aa: CASSLGRDRGEFF
j_call: TRBJ2-7; clone_size: NA; v_call: TRBV12-3/TRBV12-4; cdr3_length: 20; d_call: NA; cdr3_nt: TGTGCCAGCAGTTTCTCGGGACAGGGGGGACAAAGCGGGAGGGCCGGCGAGCAGTACTTC; cdr3_aa: CASSFSGQGGQSGRAGEQYF
j_call: TRBJ2-1; clone_size: NA; v_call: TRBV12-3/TRBV12-4; cdr3_length: 15; d_call: NA; cdr3_nt: TGTGCCAGCAGTTCGACGGTGAGGCCCTACAATGAGCAGTTCTTC; cdr3_aa: CASSSTVRPYNEQFF
j_call: TRBJ2-1; clone_size: NA; v_call: TRBV7-9; cdr3_length: 13; d_call: NA; cdr3_nt: TGTGCCAGCGGTCTAGGGTTTGGCAATGAGCAGTTCTTC; cdr3_aa: CASGLGFGNEQFF
j_call: TRBJ2-2; clone_size: NA; v_call: TRBV10-3; cdr3_length: 16; d_call: NA; cdr3_nt: TGTGCCATCAGTGAGCCGAACTACGGGCGGGACGGGGAGCTGTTTTTT; cdr3_aa: CAISEPNYGRDGELFF
j_call: TRBJ2-5; clone_size: few; v_call: TRBV11-2; cdr3_length: 16; d_call: NA; cdr3_nt: TGTGCCAGCAGCTATAGCGGTCGGGTATCACGGGAGACCCAGTACTTC; cdr3_aa: CASSYSGRVSRETQYF
j_call: TRBJ2-3; clone_size: few; v_call: TRBV7-2; cdr3_length: 14; d_call: NA; cdr3_nt: TGTGCCAGCAGCTTAGCTCTCGGGTCAGATACGCAGTATTTT; cdr3_aa: CASSLALGSDTQYF
j_call: TRBJ1-6; clone_size: NA; v_call: TRBV9; cdr3_length: 14; d_call: NA; cdr3_nt: TGTGCCAGCAGCGCCTTAGACTTATCGTCTGCCCTCCACTTT; cdr3_aa: CASSALDLSSALHF
j_call: TRBJ2-1; clone_size: few; v_call: TRBV12-3/TRBV12-4; cdr3_length: 14; d_call: NA; cdr3_nt: TGTGCCAGCAGTTTAAACAGGGCCTACAATGAGCAGTTCTTC; cdr3_aa: CASSLNRAYNEQFF
j_call: TRBJ2-1; clone_size: NA; v_call: TRBV6-1; cdr3_length: 16; d_call: TRBD2; cdr3_nt: TGTGCCAGCAGATTCCCAGCGGGAGCCCTAGAGTATGAGCAGTTCTTC; cdr3_aa: CASRFPAGALEYEQFF
j_call: TRBJ1-2; clone_size: few; v_call: TRBV3-1; cdr3_length: 14; d_call: NA; cdr3_nt: TGTGCCAGCAGCCGGGACACCAATTGGTATGGCTACACCTTC; cdr3_aa: CASSRDTNWYGYTF
j_call: TRBJ2-5; clone_size: few; v_call: TRBV7-9; cdr3_length: 13; d_call: NA; cdr3_nt: TGTGCCAGCAGCTGGGACATTCAAGAGACCCAGTACTTC; cdr3_aa: CASSWDIQETQYF
j_call: TRBJ2-7; clone_size: NA; v_call: TRBV29-1; cdr3_length: 13; d_call: NA; cdr3_nt: TGCAGCGTGAGGTCCAGGCTAGGCTACGAGCAGTACTTC; cdr3_aa: CSVRSRLGYEQYF
j_call: TRBJ2-1; clone_size: few; v_call: TRBV29-1; cdr3_length: 13; d_call: NA; cdr3_nt: TGCAGCGTTGAATTCTACTCCTACAATGAGCAGTTCTTC; cdr3_aa: CSVEFYSYNEQFF
j_call: TRBJ2-1; clone_size: few; v_call: TRBV20-1; cdr3_length: 14; d_call: TRBD1; cdr3_nt: TGCAGTGCGCCCATTGGACAGGGGTCCCCTGAGCAGTTCTTC; cdr3_aa: CSAPIGQGSPEQFF
j_call: TRBJ2-1; clone_size: NA; v_call: TRBV7-2; cdr3_length: 13; d_call: TRBD1; cdr3_nt: TGTGCCAGCAGCTTTACAGGGGAAGCTGAGCAGTTCTTC; cdr3_aa: CASSFTGEAEQFF
j_call: TRBJ2-1; clone_size: few; v_call: TRBV5-1; cdr3_length: 15; d_call: NA; cdr3_nt: TGCGCCAGCAGCCCGGAAGGTTCTCGCGGGTATGAGCAGTTCTTC; cdr3_aa: CASSPEGSRGYEQFF
j_call: TRBJ2-7; clone_size: NA; v_call: TRBV5-1; cdr3_length: 16; d_call: NA; cdr3_nt: TGCGCCAGCAGCTTGGCCCCAGGACGCCGCGGGAACGAGCAGTACTTC; cdr3_aa: CASSLAPGRRGNEQYF
j_call: TRBJ2-1; clone_size: many; v_call: TRBV29-1; cdr3_length: 13; d_call: TRBD1; cdr3_nt: TGCAGCGCAGCACCGGGACAGTACAATGAGCAGTTCTTC; cdr3_aa: CSAAPGQYNEQFF
j_call: TRBJ2-7; clone_size: NA; v_call: TRBV5-1; cdr3_length: 15; d_call: NA; cdr3_nt: TGCGCCAGCAGCTTGGCTTTAGGAGATACCTACGAGCAGTACTTC; cdr3_aa: CASSLALGDTYEQYF
j_call: TRBJ2-1; clone_size: NA; v_call: TRBV4-1; cdr3_length: 16; d_call: TRBD2; cdr3_nt: TGCGCCAGCAGCCAAGTGACTAGCGGGCCATACAATGAGCAGTTCTTC; cdr3_aa: CASSQVTSGPYNEQFF
j_call: TRBJ2-7; clone_size: few; v_call: TRBV7-8; cdr3_length: 14; d_call: NA; cdr3_nt: TGTGCCAGCAGCTTAAACGAGGCGCTCTACGAGCAGTACTTC; cdr3_aa: CASSLNEALYEQYF
j_call: TRBJ2-7; clone_size: NA; v_call: TRBV18; cdr3_length: 15; d_call: TRBD2; cdr3_nt: TGTGCCAGCTCCCGGGGCGGGGGAATGTCCTACGAGCAGTACTTC; cdr3_aa: CASSRGGGMSYEQYF
j_call: TRBJ2-3; clone_size: NA; v_call: TRBV7-2; cdr3_length: 15; d_call: TRBD2; cdr3_nt: TGTGCCAGCAGCTTACCTAGCGGGAGCACAGATACGCAGTATTTT; cdr3_aa: CASSLPSGSTDTQYF
j_call: TRBJ2-5; clone_size: NA; v_call: TRBV7-2; cdr3_length: 14; d_call: TRBD1; cdr3_nt: TGTGCCAGTCTCCGGACAGGCCCAGCGGAGACCCAGTACTTC; cdr3_aa: CASLRTGPAETQYF
j_call: TRBJ2-7; clone_size: NA; v_call: TRBV4-3; cdr3_length: 15; d_call: NA; cdr3_nt: TGCGCCAGCAGCCAGGTAGTTGGAGGGGCCTACGAGCAGTACTTC; cdr3_aa: CASSQVVGGAYEQYF
j_call: TRBJ2-5; clone_size: NA; v_call: TRBV4-3; cdr3_length: 16; d_call: TRBD2; cdr3_nt: TGCGCCAGCAGCCAAGACCCTAGCGGGAGTCTAGACACCCAGTACTTC; cdr3_aa: CASSQDPSGSLDTQYF
j_call: TRBJ2-4; clone_size: few; v_call: TRBV28; cdr3_length: 17; d_call: NA; cdr3_nt: TGTGCCAGCAGTCTAGAGGAGGGGGGTTGGGCCAAAAACATTCAGTACTTC; cdr3_aa: CASSLEEGGWAKNIQYF
j_call: TRBJ2-2; clone_size: NA; v_call: TRBV15; cdr3_length: 19; d_call: NA; cdr3_nt: TGTGCCACCAGCAGAGAAACCGCCGCCCTAGCGCCGAACACCGGGGAGCTGTTTTTT; cdr3_aa: CATSRETAALAPNTGELFF